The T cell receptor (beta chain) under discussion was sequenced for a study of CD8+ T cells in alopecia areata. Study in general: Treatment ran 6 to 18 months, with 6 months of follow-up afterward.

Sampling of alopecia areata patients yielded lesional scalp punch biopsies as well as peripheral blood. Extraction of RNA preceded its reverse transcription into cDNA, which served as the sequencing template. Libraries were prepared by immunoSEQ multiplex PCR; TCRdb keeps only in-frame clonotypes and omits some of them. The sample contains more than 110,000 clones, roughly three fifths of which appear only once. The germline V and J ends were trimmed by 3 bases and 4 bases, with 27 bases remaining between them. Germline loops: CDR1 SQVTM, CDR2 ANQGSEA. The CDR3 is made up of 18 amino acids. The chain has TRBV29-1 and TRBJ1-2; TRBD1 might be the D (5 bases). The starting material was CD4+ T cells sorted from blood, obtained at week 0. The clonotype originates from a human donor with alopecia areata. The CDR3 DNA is TGCAGCGTTGACACCGCTAAACTCCCGGGACGGGGTAGCTATGGCTACACCTTC. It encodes CSVDTAKLPGRGSYGYTF.